What follows are 18 T cell receptor beta chains derived from one specimen sequenced in a study of PD-1 blockade in classical Hodgkin lymphoma. The table came from immunoSEQ multiplex PCR; TCRdb's copy has only in-frame clones and leaves some out. The profile shows about 64,000 clones, 85% to 95% of them singletons. Time point specified: cycle 4 day 1 (C4D1), after more than five weeks of nivolumab. Exposure to brentuximab vedotin varied, and each patient had relapsed following autologous stem cell transplantation. Sample: peripheral blood mononuclear cells (PBMCs), taken before the fourth cycle of nivolumab. Receptor source: a human donor with classical Hodgkin lymphoma.

The chain employs TRBV19 and TRBJ1-2; no definite D call. Germline V lookup: CDR1 LNHDA, CDR2 SQIVND (reference sequence). The length of the CDR3 is 16 residues. The V end was cut by 3 bases, the J end by 8 bases, with 22 bases between. As DNA, the CDR3 is TGTGCCAGTAGTATTGAACTTACCCGGCCCGAGAGGGGCTACACCTTC. Protein product: CASSIELTRPERGYTF.

J is TRBJ2-2 and V is TRBV27; D may be TRBD2 (6 bases). Germline CDR1 and CDR2: MNHEY and SMNVEV (reference sequence). The CDR3 length is 15 residues. V was trimmed by 7 bases and J by 6 bases, leaving 18 bases between them. In DNA form, the CDR3 reads TGTGCCAGCACTGCGGCAGGGAGGTCCGCCGGGGAGCTGTTTTTT. Protein: CASTAAGRSAGELFF.

As DNA, the CDR3 is TGTGCCAGCAAGGGCAATGAGCAGTTCTTC. As protein: CASKGNEQFF. The chain is built from TRBV2 and TRBJ2-1; no clear D gene. Germline lookup yields CDR1 SNHLY and CDR2 FYNNEI. This CDR3 has 10 amino acids. Trimming took off 7 bases at V and 6 bases at J, with 4 bases between the two ends.

The chain has TRBV5-1 and TRBJ2-1; weak D call: TRBD2 (5 bases). CDR3 length: 15 amino acids. Trimming removed 0 bases at V and 9 bases at J, with 16 bases between. Germline CDR1 is SGHRS and CDR2 is YFSETQ. The CDR3 protein is CASSLGALIEGEQFF. The CDR3, as DNA: TGCGCCAGCAGCTTGGGGGCCCTTATCGAGGGTGAGCAGTTCTTC.

This chain links TRBV7-2 with TRBJ2-7; TRBD1 matches at 10 bases. The germline V gene has CDR1 SGHTA and CDR2 FQGNSA. The CDR3 is 13 residues long. V trimming: 6 bases; J trimming: 4 bases; junction bases outside the gene matches: 3. CDR3 nucleotide sequence: TGTGCCAGCAGTCGGGACAGGGGTTACGAGCAGTACTTC. It yields the protein CASSRDRGYEQYF.

This sequence joins TRBV4-1 and TRBJ1-2, with D maybe TRBD1 (6 bases). Per the germline V gene, CDR1 is MGHRA and CDR2 is YSYEKL. V lost 1 base and J lost 2, with 14 bases in between. There are 16 residues in the CDR3. This CDR3 reads CASSQALTGFNYGYTF. CDR3 DNA: TGCGCCAGCAGCCAAGCCTTAACAGGGTTCAACTATGGCTACACCTTC.

The V gene is TRBV7-2, the J gene TRBJ2-7, with D uncertain. Per germline, CDR1 SGHTA and CDR2 FQGNSA. The CDR3 is 14 amino acids. The V gene lost 1 base and the J gene lost 3 bases, with 10 bases spanning the gap. The CDR3 protein is CASSLDFVSYEQYF. CDR3 coding DNA: TGTGCCAGCAGCTTAGATTTCGTGAGCTACGAGCAGTACTTC.

This sequence joins TRBV30 and TRBJ2-1; unclear D gene. CDR3 length equals 13 residues. V was shortened by 4 bases and J by 1 base, with 8 bases between the two germline ends. Per the germline V gene, CDR1 is GTSNPN and CDR2 is SVGIG (reference sequence). The CDR3 reads CAWNYGSYNEQFF. The CDR3 DNA reads as TGTGCCTGGAACTACGGATCCTACAATGAGCAGTTCTTC.

This sequence joins TRBV9 and TRBJ2-5; the D gene is possibly TRBD1 (5 bases). Looked up from germline, CDR1 is SGDLS and CDR2 is YYNGEE. Trimming removed 4 bases at V and 0 bases at J, with 10 bases between. The CDR3 sequence is 14 residues long. In nucleotides, the CDR3 is TGTGCCAGCAGCTTACAGGCAAACCAAGAGACCCAGTACTTC. It codes for CASSLQANQETQYF.

This clone was recorded only once. The chain couples TRBV19 to TRBJ2-2; possibly TRBD2 for D (6 bases). The CDR3 has 14 residues. Germline V gives CDR1 LNHDA, CDR2 SQIVND (reference sequence). Trimming shortened V by 1 base and J by 7 bases, and 10 bases separated the two germline ends. As DNA, the CDR3 is TGTGCCAGTAGTATAGGGCAGGAGGGCGGGGAGCTGTTTTTT. Encoded protein: CASSIGQEGGELFF.

The rearrangement uses TRBV6-5 and TRBJ2-7, with 7 positions matching TRBD1. The junction had 12 bases not matched to a gene; V was cut back by 0 bases and J by 7 bases. Germline CDR1 reads MNHEY; CDR2 reads SVGAGI. The length of the CDR3 is 16 residues. In nucleotides, the CDR3 is TGTGCCAGCAGTTACTCCGTGCGGACAGGTCCTACGGAGCAGTACTTC. It codes for CASSYSVRTGPTEQYF.

V gene TRBV6-1 combines with J gene TRBJ2-7; 11 bases match TRBD1. Unmatched junction bases numbered 3, after V lost 2 bases and J lost 0 bases. From germline, CDR1 is MNHNS and CDR2 SASEGT. This CDR3 region has 16 residues. The CDR3 sequence is CASSEPGQGASYEQYF. DNA of the CDR3: TGTGCCAGCAGTGAACCCGGACAGGGGGCCTCCTACGAGCAGTACTTC.

This clone was found a few times. The chain couples TRBV28 to TRBJ2-5; D is unclear. V lost 2 bases and J lost 5, with 3 bases in between. The CDR3 has 11 amino acids. CDR1 and CDR2 (germline): MDHEN, SYDVKM. The CDR3 spells CASSLVETQYF. The CDR3 bases are TGTGCCAGCAGTTTAGTGGAGACCCAGTACTTC. The whole variable domain, filled in from reference TRBV28 and TRBJ2-5, reads DVKVTQSSRYLVKRTGEKVFLECVQDMDHENMFWYRQDPGLGLRLIYFSYDVKMKEKGDIPEGYSVSREKKERFSLILESASTNQTSMYLCASSLVETQYFGPGTRLLVL.

The chain employs TRBV2 and TRBJ1-5, with 8 positions matching TRBD1. Per the germline V gene, CDR1 is SNHLY and CDR2 is FYNNEI. After removal of 7 bases from V and 4 bases from J, the junction contained 9 bases not matched to a gene. This CDR3 spans 15 amino acids. CDR3 sequence: CASTRGTGGNQPQHF. DNA for the CDR3: TGTGCCAGCACTCGGGGGACAGGAGGAAATCAGCCCCAGCATTTT.

The chain joins TRBV30 to TRBJ2-7; D gene ambiguous. CDR1 and CDR2 from the germline V gene are GTSNPN and SVGIG (reference sequence). Between the trimmed V and J ends, which lost 1 base and 2 bases, there was a span of 6 bases. CDR3 length: 12 residues. CDR3 in DNA: TGTGCCTGGAGTGACAAGGCCTACGAGCAGTACTTC. This sequence encodes CAWSDKAYEQYF.

This clone was recorded once. The gene calls are TRBV18 and TRBJ2-2; D gene unclear. Germline V CDR1 and CDR2: KGHSH, LQKENI. The CDR3 length is 13 residues. The V and J ends lost 1 base and 8 bases respectively, with 8 bases between them. This CDR3 reads CASSPRQEGELFF. DNA of the CDR3: TGTGCCAGCTCACCACGGCAAGAGGGGGAGCTGTTTTTT.

The rearrangement uses TRBV27 and TRBJ1-5; D unresolved. This CDR3 contains 13 residues. V was shortened by 6 bases and J by 1 base, with 7 bases between the two germline ends. CDR1 is MNHEY and CDR2 is SMNVEV in the germline V gene (reference sequence). CDR3 residues: CASRVGSNQPQHF. CDR3 bases: TGTGCCAGCAGGGTGGGCAGCAATCAGCCCCAGCATTTT.

The chain has TRBV10-3 and TRBJ1-4, with D uncertain. Germline loops: CDR1 ENHRY, CDR2 SYGVKD. The CDR3 has 16 amino acids. V lost 3 bases to trimming and J lost 0 bases, with 11 bases between them. The CDR3 DNA is TGTGCCATCAGTGATAGGGCGGAAGCAACTAATGAAAAACTGTTTTTT. This encodes CAISDRAEATNEKLFF.